These 31 T cell receptor beta chains were all obtained from the same sample, sequenced in a study of T cell repertoires in aging, cancer and after chemotherapy. Rearranged V-D-J TRB sequences were amplified with a mixed TRB-A/B primer pool. TCRdb re-called the multiplex PCR reads through MiXCR, storing one row per CDR3 protein. The table includes over 950 distinct CDR3 sequences, about 25% detected once. Peripheral blood genomic DNA, not sorted cells or RNA, was the template. What was sequenced was blood. The source is a human donor with a solid tumor.

The V gene is TRBV30, the J gene TRBJ1-1, with D perhaps matching TRBD1 (5 bases). Germline CDR1 and CDR2: GTSNPN and SVGIG (reference sequence). The CDR3 extends over 13 amino acids. V shed 3 bases and J shed 6 bases, with 14 bases lying between them. CDR3 DNA: TGTGCCTGGAGCGGACGGGGGAGCCCTGAAGCTTTCTTT. Residues: CAWSGRGSPEAFF.

In its sample, this clonotype is large. The chain has TRBV20-1 and TRBJ1-2, with 7 bases identical to TRBD1. CDR3 length equals 13 residues. Germline V lookup: CDR1 DFQATT, CDR2 SNEGSKA (reference sequence). V dropped 6 bases and J dropped 6; count of bases not matched to a gene: 10. The CDR3: CSARQGGVHGYTF. CDR3 bases: TGCAGTGCCCGACAGGGAGGGGTACATGGCTACACCTTC.

In its sample, this clonotype is medium-sized. The chain uses TRBV5-1 and TRBJ1-3, with D tentatively TRBD1 (5 bases). V shed 0 bases and J shed 0 bases, with 13 bases lying between them. Germline assignment: CDR1 SGHRS and CDR2 YFSETQ. CDR3 length: 17 amino acids. The CDR3 nucleotides are TGCGCCAGCAGCTTGGGGGACGGCTTGAGCTCTGGAAACACCATATATTTT. It yields the protein CASSLGDGLSSGNTIYF. Full variable domain (outside the CDR3, taken from reference TRBV5-1 and TRBJ1-3): KAGVTQTPRYLIKTRGQQVTLSCSPISGHRSVSWYQQTPGQGLQFLFEYFSETQRNKGNFPGRFSGRQFSNSRSEMNVSTLELGDSALYLCASSLGDGLSSGNTIYFGEGSWLTVV.

This clonotype is large (0.1 to 1%) by share. The V and J genes are TRBV7-2 and TRBJ2-1, with 12 nucleotides matching TRBD2. The V gene end was trimmed by 2 bases and the J gene end by 8 bases; junction bases not matched to a gene: 4. Germline CDR1 and CDR2: SGHTA and FQGNSA. The CDR3 loop spans 15 amino acids. In nucleotides, the CDR3 is TGTGCCAGCAGCTTACTAGCGGGGGGGCCGCATGAGCAGTTCTTC. Protein sequence: CASSLLAGGPHEQFF.

By share, this clonotype ranks as medium-sized. The chain combines TRBV6-2 or TRBV6-3 with TRBJ1-1; no definite D call. CDR1 and CDR2 (germline): MNHEY, SVGEGT. V was trimmed by 5 bases and J by 5 bases, leaving 9 bases between them. The CDR3 spans 12 residues. CDR3 nucleotide sequence: TGTGCCAGCAGTGGAGGTGTGACTGAAGCTTTCTTT. This encodes CASSGGVTEAFF.

This clonotype was seen once. The chain couples TRBV27 to TRBJ2-7, with D possibly being TRBD1 or TRBD2 (5 bases each). Deletions cut 5 bases from V and 11 bases from J, with 25 bases between. There are 15 residues in the CDR3. Looked up from germline, CDR1 is MNHEY and CDR2 is SMNVEV (reference sequence). CDR3 coding DNA: TGTGCCAGCAGTCCTCTCAGGGCCGGGGAAACTGAGAAGTACTTC. Encoded protein: CASSPLRAGETEKYF.

By frequency in the sample, this clonotype is medium-sized. This chain uses TRBV7-2 with TRBJ2-7; TRBD2 aligns across 9 bases. In germline, CDR1 is SGHTA, CDR2 FQGNSA. V was clipped by 4 bases and J by 7 bases; unmatched bases: 8. The CDR3 runs to 14 residues. CDR3 DNA: TGTGCCAGCAGCTACCTAGGCGGGGGGGGGGAGCAGTACTTC. This gives the protein CASSYLGGGGEQYF.

This clonotype is labeled as medium-sized (0.01 to 0.1%). This chain joins TRBV20-1 and TRBJ1-1; possibly TRBD1 for D (5 bases). V was trimmed by 2 bases and J by 2 bases, leaving 6 bases between them. The V gene's germline CDR1 is DFQATT and CDR2 SNEGSKA (reference sequence). This CDR3 has 12 residues. CDR3 sequence reads: CSARRGNTEAFF. In nucleotides, the CDR3 is TGCAGTGCTAGAAGGGGAAACACTGAAGCTTTCTTT.

The gene calls are TRBV6-2 or TRBV6-3 and TRBJ2-1; TRBD2 matches 12 bases. Germline-derived CDR1 and CDR2 are MNHEY and SVGEGT. This CDR3 is built from 15 residues. V shed 2 bases, J shed 6 bases, and the junction held 2 bases outside the gene matches. The CDR3 nucleotides read TGTGCCAGCAGTTACCTAGCGGGGGGGCCCAATGAGCAGTTCTTC. It codes for CASSYLAGGPNEQFF.

This clonotype is medium-sized. The CDR3 is CASSLTPTGAFGSPLHF. As DNA, the CDR3 is TGTGCCAGCAGTTTAACCCCGACAGGAGCCTTTGGTTCACCCCTCCACTTT. The J gene is TRBJ1-6, the V gene TRBV12-3 or TRBV12-4, with a weak D call TRBD1 (6 bases). V lost 2 bases to trimming and J lost 9 bases, with 20 bases between them. This CDR3 region has 17 residues.

As for this clonotype: At one end the junction does not follow the germline gene, possibly because of a read error. The chain employs TRBV29-1 and TRBJ2-7; TRBD1 agrees at 10 bases. The CDR3 runs to 14 residues. The germline CDR1 and CDR2 sequences are SQVTM and ANQGSEA. The CDR3 sequence is CSVEPGQGTYERYF. The DNA of the CDR3 is TGCAGCGTTGAACCGGGACAGGGGACCTACGAGCGGTACTTT.

V is TRBV6-2 or TRBV6-3 and J is TRBJ2-3; 12 bases agree with TRBD2. The CDR3 runs to 16 residues. The V gene's germline CDR1 is MNHEY and CDR2 SVGEGT. The V gene end was trimmed by 2 bases and the J gene end by 5 bases; junction bases not matched to a gene: 5. CDR3 region: CASSYLAGGPVDTQYF. The CDR3 coding sequence is TGTGCCAGCAGTTACCTAGCGGGGGGGCCGGTAGATACGCAGTATTTT.

This clonotype counts as medium-sized (0.01 to 0.1%). The V gene is TRBV27, the J gene TRBJ1-2; D gene uncertain. The CDR3 is 16 residues long. CDR1 MNHEY and CDR2 SMNVEV come from the germline V gene (reference sequence). The ends were cut back, 4 bases at V and 2 bases at J, with 17 bases in the middle. In DNA, the CDR3 is TGTGCCAGCAGTTCCTATATAAACCAGCGCAACTATGGCTACACCTTC. It specifies CASSSYINQRNYGYTF.

By proportion, this clonotype is medium-sized. This chain's CDR3 is CASSLLARMAGGTNTGELFF. In nucleotides, the CDR3 is TGTGCCAGCAGCTTATTGGCTAGAATGGCAGGGGGTACGAACACCGGGGAGCTGTTTTTT. The V and J genes are TRBV7-9 and TRBJ2-2, with 7 bases lining up with TRBD1. This CDR3 spans 20 amino acids. J gave up 0 bases and V 2 bases, and 15 bases lay outside the gene matches. Germline V gene lookup returns CDR1 SEHNR and CDR2 FQNEAQ (reference sequence). Complete variable domain (other parts from reference TRBV7-9 and TRBJ2-2): DTGVSQNPRHKITKRGQNVTFRCDPISEHNRLYWYRQTLGQGPEFLTYFQNEAQLEKSRLLSDRFSAERPKGSFSTLEIQRTEQGDSAMYLCASSLLARMAGGTNTGELFFGEGSRLTVL.

Judged by abundance, this clonotype is medium-sized. V gene TRBV7-2 combines with J gene TRBJ2-7, with TRBD2 identical over 16 bases. Germline CDR1 SGHTA, CDR2 FQGNSA. The CDR3 covers 18 residues. V shed 5 bases and J 6 bases; nucleotides not matched to a gene: 13. In DNA form, the CDR3 reads TGTGCCAGCAGCGTCGCCGGGACTAGCGGGGGGGCTAGGGGCGAGCAGTACTTC. It specifies CASSVAGTSGGARGEQYF.

By frequency in the sample, this clonotype is large. This chain connects TRBV19 to TRBJ1-2; no clear D gene. CDR1 is LNHDA, CDR2 SQIVND, per germline (reference sequence). CDR3 length: 13 residues. V was clipped by 3 bases and J by 3 bases, with 8 bases between them. This CDR3 reads CASSMDGHYGYTF. In nucleotides, the CDR3 is TGTGCCAGTAGTATGGACGGCCACTATGGCTACACCTTC.

This rearrangement joins TRBV29-1 to TRBJ1-1; 9 nucleotides align to TRBD1. V lost 2 bases, J lost 1 base, and 2 bases stayed unmatched. Germline-derived CDR1 and CDR2 are SQVTM and ANQGSEA. The CDR3 loop spans 14 amino acids. The CDR3 loop is CSVEPGQGNTEAFF. The CDR3 DNA sequence: TGCAGCGTTGAACCGGGACAGGGGAACACTGAAGCTTTCTTT.

This clonotype showed up just a few times. The chain has TRBV7-2 and TRBJ1-4, with 10 positions matching TRBD1. CDR1 SGHTA and CDR2 FQGNSA come from the germline V gene. V shed 1 base and J 8 bases; nucleotides not matched to a gene: 13. This CDR3 comprises 18 residues. The CDR3 region has the DNA TGTGCCAGCAGCTTAGACTCAAGGGGGACAGGGGATCGGGAAAAACTGTTTTTT. Residues: CASSLDSRGTGDREKLFF.

By frequency in the sample, this clonotype is large. The chain joins TRBV6-2 or TRBV6-3 to TRBJ1-6; D call uncertain. Trimming cost V 4 bases and J 7 bases, with 8 bases left between them. This CDR3 has 13 residues. CDR1 is MNHEY, CDR2 SVGEGT, per germline. For the CDR3, the DNA is TGTGCCAGCAGTTTGACGGGCAATTCACCCCTCCACTTT. This encodes CASSLTGNSPLHF.

In this sample, this clonotype is medium-sized. The chain is built from TRBV6-2 or TRBV6-3 and TRBJ1-3; a weak D match, TRBD1 (6 bases). Germline V gene lookup returns CDR1 MNHEY and CDR2 SVGEGT. The V end lost 6 bases, the J end lost 0 bases, and 27 bases lay between the germline ends. CDR3 length: 20 amino acids. The chain's CDR3 is CASSGPYIWTAGLSGNTIYF. DNA of the CDR3: TGTGCCAGCAGCGGCCCCTATATCTGGACAGCCGGACTCTCTGGAAACACCATATATTTT.

In its sample, this clonotype is medium-sized. The genes are TRBV7-6 and TRBJ1-1, with D possibly matching TRBD1 (6 bases). CDR3 length: 16 amino acids. Trimming pared 1 base from V and 5 bases from J, leaving 17 bases between. Germline V lookup: CDR1 SGHVS, CDR2 FNYEAQ. The CDR3 coding sequence is TGTGCCAGCAGCTTAGACTTAGGGGAGGGGGTAACTGAAGCTTTCTTT. Protein sequence: CASSLDLGEGVTEAFF.

The genes are TRBV5-6 and TRBJ1-2; D possibly corresponds to TRBD1 (6 bases). CDR1 SGHDT and CDR2 YYEEEE come from the germline V gene. CDR3 size: 14 residues. V was cut by 4 bases and J by 4 bases, with 14 bases left in between. The CDR3 protein is CASSPGGAIYGYTF. In DNA form, the CDR3 reads TGTGCCAGCAGCCCCGGGGGGGCAATCTATGGCTACACCTTC.

The rearrangement uses TRBV11-1 and TRBJ1-6; no definite D call. This CDR3 spans 13 amino acids. CDR1 is SGHAT and CDR2 is FQDESV in the germline V gene (reference sequence). DNA for the CDR3: TGTGTTAGCAGCTTCAAGGTAGATTCACCCCTCCACTTT. Translated: CVSSFKVDSPLHF.

By frequency in the sample, this clonotype is large. V is TRBV6-1 and J is TRBJ2-2; D is unclear. The length of the CDR3 is 15 residues. V lost 0 bases to trimming and J lost 6 bases, with 11 bases between them. CDR1 MNHNS and CDR2 SASEGT come from the germline V gene. The CDR3 DNA sequence: TGTGCCAGCAGTGAAGCGATGAGTTGGGCCGGGGAGCTGTTTTTT. This codes for CASSEAMSWAGELFF.

By share, this clonotype counts as medium-sized. The chain uses TRBV15 and TRBJ1-1; possibly TRBD1 for D (6 bases). V shed 0 bases and J shed 10 bases, with 18 bases lying between them. Germline V gene sequence: CDR1 LNHNV, CDR2 YYDKDF (reference sequence). This CDR3 spans 15 amino acids. For the CDR3, the DNA is TGTGCCACCAGCAGAGAGACAGACCTCGGGGGCGTAGCTTTCTTT. Protein sequence: CATSRETDLGGVAFF.

By share, this clonotype ranks as medium-sized. J is TRBJ2-2 and V is TRBV7-2, with no clear D. Germline V gives CDR1 SGHTA, CDR2 FQGNSA. Deletions cut 1 base from V and 13 bases from J, with 10 bases between. This CDR3 contains 12 residues. This chain's CDR3 is CASSLGGTLLFF. CDR3 DNA: TGTGCCAGCAGCTTAGGGGGTACGCTGCTGTTTTTT.

This clonotype ranks as medium-sized (0.01 to 0.1%). V gene TRBV7-2 combines with J gene TRBJ1-5; TRBD1 might be the D (5 bases). Trimming stripped 0 bases from V and 9 bases from J, with 21 bases between. This CDR3 is 17 amino acids long. CDR1 and CDR2 from the germline V gene are SGHTA and FQGNSA. CDR3 sequence: CASSLARSDSFGGPQHF. The CDR3 DNA reads as TGTGCCAGCAGCTTAGCTAGGTCCGACAGCTTCGGGGGGCCCCAGCATTTT.

J is TRBJ2-7 and V is TRBV29-1; 7 bases line up with TRBD1. Per germline, CDR1 SQVTM and CDR2 ANQGSEA. The CDR3 covers 14 residues. Losses at the gene ends were 7 bases for V and 3 bases for J; bases not matched to a gene: 12. CDR3 bases: TGCAGCGCCGTGAGGGGGCGCCCCGGCTACGAGCAGTACTTC. Translation: CSAVRGRPGYEQYF.

A remark on this clonotype: This may come from a read error, since a much larger clone is one base off. CDR3 DNA: TGCGCCAGCAGCACTTCGACAGGGAAGGACACTGAAGCTTTCTTT. Protein sequence: CASSTSTGKDTEAFF. The chain uses TRBV4-3 and TRBJ1-1; 7 bases match TRBD1. CDR3 length: 15 amino acids. Trimming cost V 5 bases and J 3 bases; bases outside gene matches: 9. The germline V gene has CDR1 LGHNA and CDR2 YSLEER.

Comment on this clonotype: Its ends do not fully match the called genes, so a read error is possible. The rearrangement links TRBV6-1 to TRBJ2-3, with D tentatively TRBD1 or TRBD2 (5 bases each). Germline CDR1 MNHNS, CDR2 SASEGT. CDR3 length equals 17 residues. CDR3 in amino acids: CASSKSWRVQGTDTQNF. As DNA, the CDR3 is TGTGCCAGCAGTAAAAGCTGGCGGGTTCAGGGCACAGATACGCAGAATTTT.

Judged by abundance, this clonotype is large. The rearrangement links TRBV12-3 or TRBV12-4 to TRBJ2-1, with D hard to call. This CDR3 is 13 amino acids long. V gave up 0 bases and J gave up 5 bases, with 5 bases separating them. In nucleotides, the CDR3 is TGTGCCAGCAGTTTAGCCCTTGACAATGAGCAGTTCTTC. This codes for CASSLALDNEQFF.